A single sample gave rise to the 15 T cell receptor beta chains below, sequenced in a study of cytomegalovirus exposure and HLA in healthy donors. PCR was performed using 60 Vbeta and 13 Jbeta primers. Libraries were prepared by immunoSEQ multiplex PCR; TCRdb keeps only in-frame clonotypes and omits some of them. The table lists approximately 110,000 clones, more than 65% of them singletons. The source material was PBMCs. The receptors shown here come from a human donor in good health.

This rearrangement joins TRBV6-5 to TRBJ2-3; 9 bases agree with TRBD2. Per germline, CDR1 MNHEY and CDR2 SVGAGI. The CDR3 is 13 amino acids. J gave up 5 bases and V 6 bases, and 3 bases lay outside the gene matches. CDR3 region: CASRGLARDTQYF. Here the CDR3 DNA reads TGTGCCAGCAGGGGACTAGCAAGAGATACGCAGTATTTT.

The CDR3 loop reads CASTLGIPTGELFF. The CDR3 DNA reads TGTGCCAGCACTCTGGGCATCCCAACCGGGGAGCTGTTTTTT. V and J are TRBV28 and TRBJ2-2; no clear D. This CDR3 is built from 14 residues. Germline CDR1 reads MDHEN; CDR2 reads SYDVKM. Deletions cut 7 bases from V and 5 bases from J, with 14 bases between.

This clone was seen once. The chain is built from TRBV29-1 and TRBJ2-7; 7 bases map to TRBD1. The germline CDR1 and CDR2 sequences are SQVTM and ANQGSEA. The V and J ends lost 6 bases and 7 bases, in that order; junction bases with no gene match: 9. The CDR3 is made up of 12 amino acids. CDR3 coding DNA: TGCAGCGTCGAACAGGGGATCGGAGAGCAGTACTTC. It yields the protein CSVEQGIGEQYF.

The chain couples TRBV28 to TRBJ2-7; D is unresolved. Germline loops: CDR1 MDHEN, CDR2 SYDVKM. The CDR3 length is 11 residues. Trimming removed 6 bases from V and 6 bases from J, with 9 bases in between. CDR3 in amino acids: CASSPYSEQYF. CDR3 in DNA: TGTGCCAGCAGCCCTTACTCCGAGCAGTACTTC.

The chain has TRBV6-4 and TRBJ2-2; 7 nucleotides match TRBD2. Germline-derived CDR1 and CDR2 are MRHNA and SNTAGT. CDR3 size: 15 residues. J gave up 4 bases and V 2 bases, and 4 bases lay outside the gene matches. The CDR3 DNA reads TGTGCCAGCAGTGACGGCGGGAGTGGCACCGGGGAGCTGTTTTTT. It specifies CASSDGGSGTGELFF.

The CDR3 nucleotides read TGTGCCAGTAGTGTCCCCCCCAGGGCAGGGGGCTACACCTTC. Protein sequence: CASSVPPRAGGYTF. The chain combines TRBV19 with TRBJ1-2, with a weak D call TRBD1 (5 bases). The germline V gene has CDR1 LNHDA and CDR2 SQIVND (reference sequence). V lost 5 bases to trimming and J lost 8 bases, with 18 bases between them. This CDR3 region has 14 residues.

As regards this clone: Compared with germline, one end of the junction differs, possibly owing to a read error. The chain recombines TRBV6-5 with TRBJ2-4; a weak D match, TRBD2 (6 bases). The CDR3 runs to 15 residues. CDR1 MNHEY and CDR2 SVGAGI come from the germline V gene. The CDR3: CASSSWTISKNSQYF. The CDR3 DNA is TGTGCCAGCAGTTCGTGGACTATCTCCAAAAACAGTCAGTACTTC.

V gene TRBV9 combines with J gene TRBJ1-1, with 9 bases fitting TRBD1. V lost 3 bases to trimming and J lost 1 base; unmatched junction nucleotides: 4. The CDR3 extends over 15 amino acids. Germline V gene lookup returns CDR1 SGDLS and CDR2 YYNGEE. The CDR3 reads CASSARQGGNTEAFF. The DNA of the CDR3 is TGTGCCAGCAGCGCCCGACAGGGGGGGAACACTGAAGCTTTCTTT.

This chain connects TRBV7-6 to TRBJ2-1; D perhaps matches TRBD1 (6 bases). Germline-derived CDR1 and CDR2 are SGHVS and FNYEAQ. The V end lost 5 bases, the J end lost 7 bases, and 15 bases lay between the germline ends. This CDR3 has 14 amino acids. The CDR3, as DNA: TGTGCCAGCAGCCACGGGACAAGCCCTAATGAGCAGTTCTTC. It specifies CASSHGTSPNEQFF.

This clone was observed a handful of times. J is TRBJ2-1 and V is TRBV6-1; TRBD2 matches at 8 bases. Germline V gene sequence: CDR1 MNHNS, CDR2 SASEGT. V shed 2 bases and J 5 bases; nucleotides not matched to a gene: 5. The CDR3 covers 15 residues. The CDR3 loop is CASSESLAGNNEQFF. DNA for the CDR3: TGTGCCAGCAGTGAATCCCTAGCGGGCAACAATGAGCAGTTCTTC.

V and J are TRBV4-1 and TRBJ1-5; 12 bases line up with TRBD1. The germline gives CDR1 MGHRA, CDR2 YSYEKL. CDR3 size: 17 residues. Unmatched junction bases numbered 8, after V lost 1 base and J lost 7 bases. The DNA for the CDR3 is TGCGCCAGCAGCCAAGGGGGGACAGGGGGCGGTTGGCAGCCCCAGCATTTT. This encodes CASSQGGTGGGWQPQHF.

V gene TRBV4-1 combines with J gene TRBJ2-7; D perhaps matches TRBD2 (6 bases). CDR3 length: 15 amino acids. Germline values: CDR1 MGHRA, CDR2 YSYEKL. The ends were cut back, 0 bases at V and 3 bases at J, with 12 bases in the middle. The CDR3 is CASSQDPDGGYEQYF. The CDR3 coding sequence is TGCGCCAGCAGCCAAGACCCGGACGGGGGCTACGAGCAGTACTTC.

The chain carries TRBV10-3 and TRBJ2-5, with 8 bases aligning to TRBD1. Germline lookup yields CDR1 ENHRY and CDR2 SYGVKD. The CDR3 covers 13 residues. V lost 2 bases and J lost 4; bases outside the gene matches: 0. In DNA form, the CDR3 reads TGTGCCATCAGTGAGGGACAGGGAGAGACCCAGTACTTC. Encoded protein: CAISEGQGETQYF.

In DNA form, the CDR3 reads TGTGCCAGCCAGACCGGGACAGGGAAAGGTGAGCAGTACTTC. Translating it yields CASQTGTGKGEQYF. The chain is built from TRBV6-5 and TRBJ2-7; TRBD1 matches at 9 bases. Trimming removed 8 bases from V and 7 bases from J; junction bases left unmatched: 12. Germline V CDR1 and CDR2: MNHEY, SVGAGI. The CDR3 is made up of 14 amino acids.

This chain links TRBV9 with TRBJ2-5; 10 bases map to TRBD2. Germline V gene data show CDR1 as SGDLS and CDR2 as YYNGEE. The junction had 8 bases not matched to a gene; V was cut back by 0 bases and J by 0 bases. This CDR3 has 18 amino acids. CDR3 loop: CASSVDVPSGSYQETQYF. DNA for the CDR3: TGTGCCAGCAGCGTAGACGTCCCTAGCGGGAGTTACCAAGAGACCCAGTACTTC.